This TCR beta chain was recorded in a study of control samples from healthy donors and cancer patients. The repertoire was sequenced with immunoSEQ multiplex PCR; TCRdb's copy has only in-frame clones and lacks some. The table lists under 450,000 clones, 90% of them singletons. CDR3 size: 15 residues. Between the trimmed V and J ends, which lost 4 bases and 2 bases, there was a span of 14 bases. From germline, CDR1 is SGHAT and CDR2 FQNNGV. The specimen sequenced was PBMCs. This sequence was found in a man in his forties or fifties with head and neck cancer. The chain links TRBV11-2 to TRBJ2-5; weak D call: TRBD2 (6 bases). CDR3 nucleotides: TGTGCCAGCAGCTACACCCTTGGGGGGCAAGAGACCCAGTACTTC. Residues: CASSYTLGGQETQYF.